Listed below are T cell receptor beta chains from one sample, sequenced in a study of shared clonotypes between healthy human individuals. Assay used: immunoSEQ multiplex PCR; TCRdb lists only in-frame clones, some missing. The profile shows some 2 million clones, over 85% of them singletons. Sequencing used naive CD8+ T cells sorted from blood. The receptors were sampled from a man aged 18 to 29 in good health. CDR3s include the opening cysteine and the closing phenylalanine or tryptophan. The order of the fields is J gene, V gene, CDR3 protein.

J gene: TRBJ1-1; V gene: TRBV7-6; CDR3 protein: CASSLAQGTEAFF
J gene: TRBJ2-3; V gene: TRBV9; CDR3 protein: CASSVGLSTDTQYF
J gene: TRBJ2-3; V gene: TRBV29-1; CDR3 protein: CSLAPEADTQYF
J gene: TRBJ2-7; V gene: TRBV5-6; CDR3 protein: CASSVGGEYEQYF
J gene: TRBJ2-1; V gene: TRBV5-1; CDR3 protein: CASMLAGAYNEQFF
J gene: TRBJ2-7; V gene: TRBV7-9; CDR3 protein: CASSFSGGFGYEQYF
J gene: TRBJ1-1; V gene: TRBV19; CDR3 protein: CASSIPGGTEAFF
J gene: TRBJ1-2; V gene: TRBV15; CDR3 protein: CATSRDPPDYGYTF
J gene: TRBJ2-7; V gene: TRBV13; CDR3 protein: CASSPMGTYEQYF
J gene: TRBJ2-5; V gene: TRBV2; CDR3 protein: CASSDQGWEETQYF
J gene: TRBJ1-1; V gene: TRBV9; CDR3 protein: CASSVGLTGTTEAFF
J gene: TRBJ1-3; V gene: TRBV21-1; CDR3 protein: CASSLPLGRADSGNTIYF
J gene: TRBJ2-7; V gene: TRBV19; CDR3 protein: CASSIPGSYEQYF
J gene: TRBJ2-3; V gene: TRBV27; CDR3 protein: CASSSGQVLPDTQYF
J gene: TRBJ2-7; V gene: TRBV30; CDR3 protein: CAWSSVDEQYF
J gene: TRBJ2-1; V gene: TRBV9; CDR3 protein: CASSVGAGSSYNEQFF
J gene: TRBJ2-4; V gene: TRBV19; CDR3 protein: CASTRGDIQYF
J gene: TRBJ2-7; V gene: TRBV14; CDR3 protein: CASSQHLGQSGSYEQYF
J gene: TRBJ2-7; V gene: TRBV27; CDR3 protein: CASSFFAGGSYEQYF
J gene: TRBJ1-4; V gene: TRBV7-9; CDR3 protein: CASSSYGTGDEKLFF
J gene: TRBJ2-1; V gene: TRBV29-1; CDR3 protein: CSAAGLADNEQFF
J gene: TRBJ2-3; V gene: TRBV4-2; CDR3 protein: CASSRGTSGTDTQYF
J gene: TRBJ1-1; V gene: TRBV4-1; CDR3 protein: CASSQVTYRQGGEAFF
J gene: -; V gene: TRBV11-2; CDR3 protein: CASSITYTYEQYF
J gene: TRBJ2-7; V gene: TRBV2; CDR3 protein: CASTGTPREYEQYF
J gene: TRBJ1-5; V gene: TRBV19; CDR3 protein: CASSIDPGDQPQHF
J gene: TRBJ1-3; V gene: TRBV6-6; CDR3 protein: CASSYQTGGDGNTIYF
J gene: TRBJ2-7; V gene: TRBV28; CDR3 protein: CASSLKLRGVPLTSYEQYF
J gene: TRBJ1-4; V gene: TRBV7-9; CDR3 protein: CASGGLANEKLFF
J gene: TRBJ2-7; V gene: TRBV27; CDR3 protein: CASSLTGSRGYEQYF
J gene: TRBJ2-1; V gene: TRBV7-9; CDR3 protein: CASSLAAVSSYNEQFF
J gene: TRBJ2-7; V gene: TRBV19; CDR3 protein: CASSAALAAYEQYF
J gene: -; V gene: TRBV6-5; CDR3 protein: CASSRGQGNQPQYF
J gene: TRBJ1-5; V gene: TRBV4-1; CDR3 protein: CASSQDLDQPQHF
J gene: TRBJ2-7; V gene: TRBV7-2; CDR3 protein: CASSPPLGYEQYF